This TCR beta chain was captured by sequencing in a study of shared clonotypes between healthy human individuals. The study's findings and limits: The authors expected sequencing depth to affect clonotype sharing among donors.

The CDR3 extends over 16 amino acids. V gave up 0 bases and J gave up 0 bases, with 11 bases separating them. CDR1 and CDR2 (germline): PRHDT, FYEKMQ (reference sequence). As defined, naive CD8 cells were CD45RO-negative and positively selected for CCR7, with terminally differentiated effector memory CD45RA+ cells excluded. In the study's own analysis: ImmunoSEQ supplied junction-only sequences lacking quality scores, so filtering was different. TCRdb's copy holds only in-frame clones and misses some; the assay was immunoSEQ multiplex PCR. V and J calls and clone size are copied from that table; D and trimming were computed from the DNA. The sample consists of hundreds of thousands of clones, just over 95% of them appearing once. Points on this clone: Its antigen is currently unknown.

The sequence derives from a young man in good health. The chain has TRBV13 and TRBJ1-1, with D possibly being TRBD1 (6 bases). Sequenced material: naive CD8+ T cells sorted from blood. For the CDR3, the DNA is TGTGCCAGCAGCTTAGGACAGGGAATTTTGAACACTGAAGCTTTCTTT. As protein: CASSLGQGILNTEAFF.